A single sample is the source of the 23 T cell receptor beta chains below, sequenced in a study of a mutant IDH1 vaccine in newly diagnosed glioma. The time point here: baseline, week 1 (first vaccination visit). As for treatment: pre-vaccination baseline after standard-of-care therapy. Libraries were prepared by immunoSEQ multiplex PCR; TCRdb keeps only in-frame clonotypes and omits some of them. The data show tens of thousands of clones, approximately 80% seen once. Sequencing used PBMCs, obtained from a glioma patient treated with radiotherapy, temozolomide or both. The origin of the receptors is a man between 18 and 29 years old with glioma.

The chain uses TRBV11-2 and TRBJ1-2; D ambiguous. Trimming removed 5 bases at V and 8 bases at J, with 12 bases between. This CDR3 contains 12 residues. Germline CDR1 and CDR2: SGHAT and FQNNGV. In nucleotides, the CDR3 is TGTGCCAGCAGCCCAACTACCGGAGGCTACACCTTC. Amino acids: CASSPTTGGYTF.

The V and J genes are TRBV6-5 and TRBJ1-3; perhaps TRBD1 as D (6 bases). The CDR3 extends over 14 amino acids. Trimming took 5 bases from V and 4 from J, leaving 12 bases between them. Germline V gene data show CDR1 as MNHEY and CDR2 as SVGAGI. This CDR3 is CASSIGGAGNTIYF. The CDR3 DNA reads TGTGCCAGCAGTATCGGGGGCGCCGGAAACACCATATATTTT.

This sequence joins TRBV7-9 and TRBJ1-1; perhaps TRBD1 as D (6 bases). Germline assignment: CDR1 SEHNR and CDR2 FQNEAQ (reference sequence). Trimming cost V 1 base and J 4 bases, with 13 bases left between them. This CDR3 comprises 15 residues. In DNA, the CDR3 is TGTGCCAGCAGCTTAGGACAGGCTATCAGCACTGAAGCTTTCTTT. Amino acid sequence: CASSLGQAISTEAFF.

This sequence joins TRBV5-1 and TRBJ1-5; maybe TRBD1 (5 bases). Trimming removed 0 bases at V and 11 bases at J, with 12 bases between. CDR1 and CDR2 from the germline V gene are SGHRS and YFSETQ. CDR3 length: 13 residues. CDR3 protein: CASSLELAGTQHF. DNA for the CDR3: TGCGCCAGCAGCTTGGAGCTGGCAGGGACCCAGCATTTT. The whole variable domain, remainder taken from reference TRBV5-1 and TRBJ1-5, is KAGVTQTPRYLIKTRGQQVTLSCSPISGHRSVSWYQQTPGQGLQFLFEYFSETQRNKGNFPGRFSGRQFSNSRSEMNVSTLELGDSALYLCASSLELAGTQHFGDGTRLSIL.

The chain is built from TRBV5-4 and TRBJ2-3; D is unclear. Germline-derived CDR1 and CDR2 are SGHNT and YYREEE (reference sequence). The V and J ends lost 0 bases and 4 bases respectively, with 3 bases between them. The CDR3 covers 12 residues. The CDR3 DNA follows: TGTGCCAGCAGCTTGGACTCAGATACGCAGTATTTT. This sequence encodes CASSLDSDTQYF.

The V and J genes are TRBV2 and TRBJ2-2; 9 bases are a match to TRBD1. V shed 6 bases, J shed 4 bases, and the junction held 6 bases outside the gene matches. This CDR3 contains 15 residues. Per the germline V gene, CDR1 is SNHLY and CDR2 is FYNNEI. CDR3 residues: CASRGQGGSTGELFF. The CDR3 DNA is TGTGCCAGCAGGGGACAGGGAGGAAGCACCGGGGAGCTGTTTTTT. The full variable domain, its missing parts supplied by reference TRBV2 and TRBJ2-2, is EPEVTQTPSHQVTQMGQEVILRCVPISNHLYFYWYRQILGQKVEFLVSFYNNEISEKSEIFDDQFSVERPDGSNFTLKIRSTKLEDSAMYFCASRGQGGSTGELFFGEGSRLTVL.

The chain is built from TRBV30 and TRBJ2-5; no definite D call. V was clipped by 3 bases and J by 5 bases, with 16 bases between them. This CDR3 is 14 amino acids long. Germline CDR1 GTSNPN, CDR2 SVGIG (reference sequence). The CDR3 loop is CAWSVRSFYETQYF. Here the CDR3 DNA reads TGTGCCTGGAGCGTCAGGTCTTTTTATGAGACCCAGTACTTC.

The chain recombines TRBV19 with TRBJ1-5; 7 bases are shared with TRBD1. The germline CDR1 and CDR2 sequences are LNHDA and SQIVND (reference sequence). With V trimmed by 1 base and J by 6 bases, 12 bases remained unmatched. The CDR3 has 17 residues. The CDR3 region is CASSIGHPDRVIQPQHF. In nucleotides, the CDR3 is TGTGCCAGTAGTATAGGCCATCCCGACAGGGTAATTCAGCCCCAGCATTTT.

The V and J genes are TRBV6-1 and TRBJ2-7; D ambiguous. V gave up 7 bases and J gave up 0 bases, with 10 bases separating them. Germline CDR1 and CDR2: MNHNS and SASEGT. The CDR3 has 13 residues. CDR3 bases: TGTGCCAGCACTTCAGGATTCTCCTACGAGCAGTACTTC. This codes for CASTSGFSYEQYF.

This clone occurred once. The gene calls are TRBV5-6 and TRBJ2-7, with TRBD2 as a possible D gene (7 bases). Trimming took 7 bases from V and 2 from J, leaving 16 bases between them. The CDR3 runs 14 residues. Germline assignment: CDR1 SGHDT and CDR2 YYEEEE. CDR3 protein: CASGRDIDTYEQYF. As DNA, the CDR3 is TGTGCCAGCGGGAGGGACATCGACACCTACGAGCAGTACTTC.

This clone was counted between two and nine times. The V and J genes are TRBV19 and TRBJ1-4, with TRBD1 as a possible D gene (6 bases). The CDR3 loop spans 14 amino acids. Germline CDR1 LNHDA, CDR2 SQIVND (reference sequence). The V end lost 4 bases, the J end lost 4 bases, and 10 bases lay between the germline ends. CDR3 protein: CASSTDRFNEKLFF. The CDR3 coding sequence is TGTGCCAGTAGTACCGACAGGTTTAATGAAAAACTGTTTTTT.

This chain connects TRBV7-2 to TRBJ2-2, with D possibly TRBD2 on 6 matching bases. The CDR3 loop spans 15 amino acids. V was trimmed by 0 bases and J by 3 bases, leaving 8 bases between them. Germline V CDR1 and CDR2: SGHTA, FQGNSA. CDR3 DNA: TGTGCCAGCAGCTTAGCGGGAGGTGACACCGGGGAGCTGTTTTTT. It yields the protein CASSLAGGDTGELFF. Using reference TRBV7-2 and TRBJ2-2 for the parts outside the CDR3, the full variable domain is GAGVSQSPSNKVTEKGKDVELRCDPISGHTALYWYRQSLGQGLEFLIYFQGNSAPDKSGLPSDRFSAERTGGSVSTLTIQRTQQEDSAVYLCASSLAGGDTGELFFGEGSRLTVL.

The chain is built from TRBV29-1 and TRBJ1-4; 9 nucleotides match TRBD1. CDR1 and CDR2 from the germline V gene are SQVTM and ANQGSEA. This CDR3 contains 16 residues. The J segment lost 11 bases and the V segment lost 3 bases, leaving 16 bases of the junction unmatched. The CDR3 sequence: CSVEGTGPQFRPKLFF. For the CDR3, the DNA is TGCAGCGTTGAGGGGACAGGGCCTCAGTTCCGGCCGAAACTGTTTTTT.

This chain connects TRBV27 to TRBJ1-1; the D gene is possibly TRBD1 (5 bases). V was clipped by 6 bases and J by 5 bases, with 22 bases between them. The CDR3 is 16 amino acids. The V gene's germline CDR1 is MNHEY and CDR2 SMNVEV (reference sequence). CDR3 sequence: CASSQWDVLRGTEAFF. CDR3 DNA: TGTGCCAGCAGCCAATGGGACGTACTACGAGGGACTGAAGCTTTCTTT.

The V call is TRBV18, the J call TRBJ1-6; D perhaps matches TRBD1 (5 bases). CDR3 length: 14 amino acids. Germline V lookup: CDR1 KGHSH, CDR2 LQKENI. V was pared by 6 bases and J by 10 bases, with 16 bases between. The CDR3 is CASSRAGNTSPLHF. CDR3 in DNA: TGTGCCAGCTCCCGGGCAGGGAATACATCACCCCTCCACTTT.

The chain joins TRBV27 to TRBJ2-7; TRBD1 matches 12 bases. Trimming took 4 bases from V and 5 from J; bases not matched to a gene: 3. Germline V CDR1 and CDR2: MNHEY, SMNVEV (reference sequence). The CDR3 has 14 amino acids. CDR3 sequence reads: CASSSRDRGHEQYF. The CDR3 DNA reads as TGTGCCAGCAGTTCCCGGGACAGGGGGCACGAGCAGTACTTC.

The genes are TRBV2 and TRBJ1-1; 7 bases match TRBD1. This CDR3 spans 13 amino acids. The V and J ends lost 6 bases and 3 bases, in that order; junction bases with no gene match: 4. Germline values: CDR1 SNHLY, CDR2 FYNNEI. The CDR3 is CASSGQEYTEAFF. In DNA, the CDR3 is TGTGCCAGCAGCGGACAGGAGTACACTGAAGCTTTCTTT.

This chain connects TRBV5-1 to TRBJ1-1, with D uncertain. Per germline, CDR1 SGHRS and CDR2 YFSETQ. Trimming took 6 bases from V and 7 from J, leaving 19 bases between them. The CDR3 runs to 14 residues. For the CDR3, the DNA is TGCGCCAGCACTAAATTGAGCACCCCAGGTGAAGCTTTCTTT. Translation gives CASTKLSTPGEAFF.

The count of this clone is one. The chain joins TRBV14 to TRBJ1-2, with D maybe TRBD1 (5 bases). Per the germline V gene, CDR1 is SGHDN and CDR2 is FVKESK. There are 13 residues in the CDR3. Trimming took off 3 bases at V and 3 bases at J, with 8 bases between the two ends. The CDR3 sequence is CASSQGTDYGYTF. CDR3 nucleotide sequence: TGTGCCAGCAGCCAGGGGACTGACTATGGCTACACCTTC.

V is TRBV14 and J is TRBJ2-1; 7 nucleotides agree with TRBD2. This CDR3 has 17 amino acids. Germline lookup yields CDR1 SGHDN and CDR2 FVKESK. The trim removed 6 bases at V and 8 bases at J, leaving 19 bases unmatched. CDR3 protein: CASSPRISSGGRDEQFF. In DNA form, the CDR3 reads TGTGCCAGCAGTCCAAGAATATCATCTGGTGGGAGGGATGAGCAGTTCTTC.

This clone was picked up one time. V is TRBV29-1 and J is TRBJ2-1; no definite D call. Germline assignment: CDR1 SQVTM and CDR2 ANQGSEA. V lost 6 bases and J 6 bases, leaving 12 bases between the germline ends. The CDR3 is made up of 12 amino acids. CDR3: CSVVENGNEQFF. CDR3 nucleotides: TGCAGCGTCGTCGAGAACGGCAATGAGCAGTTCTTC.

The rearrangement joins TRBV30 to TRBJ1-3; D is unclear. This CDR3 is built from 13 residues. The V end was cut by 7 bases, the J end by 0 bases, with 10 bases between. Germline CDR1 and CDR2: GTSNPN and SVGIG (reference sequence). CDR3 region: CASEQSSGNTIYF. Written as DNA, the CDR3 is TGTGCCTCCGAACAAAGCTCTGGAAACACCATATATTTT.

The rearrangement links TRBV10-3 to TRBJ1-1; D gene uncertain. Germline V CDR1 and CDR2: ENHRY, SYGVKD. This CDR3 is built from 13 residues. V was trimmed by 2 bases and J by 0 bases, leaving 4 bases between them. The CDR3 nucleotides read TGTGCCATCAGTGAGACAGTGAACACTGAAGCTTTCTTT. It specifies CAISETVNTEAFF.